The present T cell receptor (beta chain) was sequenced within a study of CD8+ T cells in alopecia areata. General study findings and limits: Lesional tissue from the scalp (especially in alopecia totalis/universalis) showed higher clonality than normal scalp.

A few patients' sorted CD4+ cells yielded CD25+CD127- cells. RNA was isolated and reverse transcribed to cDNA, the sequencing template. Using immunoSEQ multiplex PCR, the repertoire was profiled, and TCRdb retains in-frame clones only, with some absent. The sample lists about 37,000 clones; nearly 55% were seen once. This clone is judged medium-sized (0.01 to 0.1%). The antigen remains unidentified. Trimming stripped 1 base from V and 2 bases from J, with 9 bases between. The CDR3 is 15 amino acids. Per germline, CDR1 SGHDN and CDR2 FVKESK. The sample consisted of CD4+ Tregs sorted from blood. This receptor was identified in a human donor with alopecia areata. The chain has TRBV14 and TRBJ1-3; no clear D gene. The CDR3 sequence is CASSQARITGNTIYF. Written as DNA, the CDR3 is TGTGCCAGCAGCCAAGCCCGGATTACTGGAAACACCATATATTTT.